Each of the 25 T cell receptor beta chains below was sequenced from the same sample in a study of spatial heterogeneity in lung cancer. TCRdb called the 5' RACE reads again in MiXCR, with one record for every CDR3 protein. The sample yields tens of thousands of distinct CDR3 sequences, 15% to 20% seen once. Described time point: blood at routine non-recurrence follow-up after resection. Sample: PBMCs, taken at follow-up. The origin of the receptors is a male donor with early-stage non-small cell lung cancer.

V gene TRBV25-1 combines with J gene TRBJ1-2; D is perhaps TRBD1 (5 bases). The CDR3 consists of 14 residues. From germline, CDR1 is MGHDK and CDR2 SYGVNS. Trimming took 3 bases from V and 4 from J, leaving 12 bases between them. The CDR3 is CASSDGTWGYGYTF. Here the CDR3 DNA reads TGTGCCAGCAGTGATGGGACCTGGGGCTATGGCTACACCTTC.

This rearrangement joins TRBV3-1 to TRBJ1-2, with D possibly TRBD1 on 6 matching bases. Deletions cut 1 base from V and 3 bases from J, with 9 bases between. Germline values: CDR1 LGHDT, CDR2 YNNKEL (reference sequence). The CDR3 runs 14 residues. This chain's CDR3 is CASSQGGRDYGYTF. The DNA for the CDR3 is TGTGCCAGCAGCCAAGGGGGGCGGGACTATGGCTACACCTTC.

The V call is TRBV18, the J call TRBJ2-7; D is perhaps TRBD1 or TRBD2 (6 bases each). V lost 3 bases and J lost 7, with 13 bases in between. The CDR3 length is 13 residues. Germline CDR1 KGHSH, CDR2 LQKENI. CDR3 amino acids: CASSPIRGGEQYV. In DNA, the CDR3 is TGTGCCAGCTCACCGATTAGAGGGGGGGAGCAGTACGTC.

The gene calls are TRBV27 and TRBJ2-3; D gene uncertain. The CDR3 runs 14 residues. V gave up 4 bases and J gave up 1 base, with 9 bases separating them. Germline V gene sequence: CDR1 MNHEY, CDR2 SMNVEV (reference sequence). Here the CDR3 reads CASSSATRTDTQYF. Here the CDR3 DNA reads TGTGCCAGCAGTTCGGCCACCCGCACAGATACGCAGTATTTT.

This clonotype was seen only a few times. The V call is TRBV19, the J call TRBJ1-5; D remains ambiguous. V dropped 11 bases and J dropped 4 bases, with 15 bases sitting between them. Germline values: CDR1 LNHDA, CDR2 SQIVND (reference sequence). The CDR3 totals 13 residues. CDR3 sequence: CASQWQSNQPQHF. The DNA of the CDR3 is TGTGCCTCCCAGTGGCAGTCTAATCAGCCCCAGCATTTT.

The chain employs TRBV5-6 and TRBJ2-2, with 11 bases that match TRBD1. This CDR3 has 15 residues. Germline values: CDR1 SGHDT, CDR2 YYEEEE. Trimming at V came to 5 bases and at J to 6 bases, leaving 6 bases not matched to a gene. The CDR3 coding sequence is TGTGCCAGCAGGAGGACAGGGGGCTACGCCGGGGAGCTGTTTTTT. Translated: CASRRTGGYAGELFF.

This clonotype was seen a handful of times. The gene calls are TRBV20-1 and TRBJ2-1; D uncertain. Germline V CDR1 and CDR2: DFQATT, SNEGSKA (reference sequence). V was clipped by 3 bases and J by 9 bases, with 12 bases between them. This CDR3 comprises 12 residues. CDR3 in DNA: TGCAGTGCTAGTTGGAGAGGCGTTGAGCAGTTCTTC. Translation: CSASWRGVEQFF.

This clonotype was seen repeatedly, ten times or more. The chain employs TRBV7-2 and TRBJ2-3; D might be TRBD2 (6 bases). This CDR3 has 14 residues. The germline V gene has CDR1 SGHTA and CDR2 FQGNSA. Between the trimmed V and J ends, which lost 6 bases and 4 bases, there was a span of 14 bases. For the CDR3, the DNA is TGTGCCAGCAGGAAGACACGGGACTCAGATACGCAGTATTTT. This translates into CASRKTRDSDTQYF.

This clonotype appeared many times. The chain recombines TRBV18 with TRBJ2-1; TRBD1 agrees at 7 bases. Trimming cost V 4 bases and J 5 bases; bases outside gene matches: 5. The CDR3 contains 14 residues. The germline gives CDR1 KGHSH, CDR2 LQKENI. CDR3 in amino acids: CASSLQGSNNEQFF. In nucleotides, the CDR3 is TGTGCCAGCTCACTACAGGGGAGTAACAATGAGCAGTTCTTC.

In its sample, this clonotype was seen a few times. CDR3 nucleotides: TGTGCCAGCAGCTTACAATACGGGAGCACAGATACGCAGTATTTT. Translated, it gives CASSLQYGSTDTQYF. The chain has TRBV11-2 and TRBJ2-3; D remains ambiguous. Between the trimmed V and J ends, which lost 2 bases and 0 bases, there was a span of 9 bases. This CDR3 has 15 amino acids. The germline gives CDR1 SGHAT, CDR2 FQNNGV.

The sample holds a few counts of this clonotype. V usage is TRBV2 and J usage is TRBJ2-3; TRBD1 matches at 11 bases. This CDR3 is 17 amino acids long. V lost 2 bases and J lost 6; bases outside the gene matches: 10. Per the germline V gene, CDR1 is SNHLY and CDR2 is FYNNEI. The CDR3 here is CASSEIGQGAYNDTQYF. CDR3 in DNA: TGTGCCAGCAGTGAAATAGGACAGGGGGCTTACAACGATACGCAGTATTTT.

The chain combines TRBV29-1 with TRBJ2-3; TRBD1 agrees at 8 bases. The V gene end was trimmed by 7 bases and the J gene end by 0 bases; junction bases not matched to a gene: 27. The germline CDR1 and CDR2 sequences are SQVTM and ANQGSEA. The CDR3 is 21 amino acids. In DNA form, the CDR3 reads TGCAGCGGTAATATCCGACCACGATTTGGGACAGGCCGGAGTAGCACAGATACGCAGTATTTT. Its translation is CSGNIRPRFGTGRSSTDTQYF.

This clonotype was detected a few times. CDR3 nucleotide sequence: TGTGCCAGCAGCCAAAGGACAGGGTACACTGAAGCTTTCTTT. Translated: CASSQRTGYTEAFF. The V call is TRBV7-2, the J call TRBJ1-1, with 8 bases aligning to TRBD1. The trim removed 5 bases at V and 3 bases at J, leaving 5 bases unmatched. CDR3 length: 14 residues. Germline V gives CDR1 SGHTA, CDR2 FQGNSA.

The rearrangement joins TRBV13 to TRBJ2-4; no clear D. In germline, CDR1 is PRHDT, CDR2 FYEKMQ (reference sequence). The CDR3 runs to 13 residues. V lost 2 bases, J lost 1 base, and 3 bases lay in between. The CDR3 region has the DNA TGTGCCAGCAGCTTATTCGCCAAAAACATTCAGTACTTC. This gives the protein CASSLFAKNIQYF.

This clonotype was recorded many times. V and J are TRBV11-2 and TRBJ2-7; the D is unclear. CDR3 size: 14 residues. Looked up from germline, CDR1 is SGHAT and CDR2 is FQNNGV. V lost 5 bases, J lost 5 bases, and 16 bases lay in between. The CDR3 spells CASSLGQASNEQYV. Here the CDR3 DNA reads TGTGCCAGCAGCCTCGGCCAGGCCTCGAACGAGCAGTACGTC.

Many counts were recorded for this clonotype. This chain connects TRBV28 to TRBJ2-3; D remains ambiguous. V dropped 5 bases and J dropped 1 base, with 19 bases sitting between them. CDR1 is MDHEN, CDR2 SYDVKM, per germline. The CDR3 is 17 residues long. The DNA of the CDR3 is TGTGCCAGCAGTCGGACGGCCCTAAGGATGGGCACAGATACGCAGTATTTT. Translation gives CASSRTALRMGTDTQYF.

The CDR3 reads CASSPREGGELFF. The CDR3 DNA is TGTGCCAGTAGCCCAAGAGAGGGGGGAGAGCTGTTTTTT. The chain carries TRBV19 and TRBJ2-2, with D perhaps matching TRBD1 or TRBD2 (6 bases each). This CDR3 has 13 amino acids. Trimming cost V 6 bases and J 11 bases, with 16 bases left between them. CDR1 LNHDA and CDR2 SQIVND come from the germline V gene (reference sequence).

This clonotype was detected a few times. This chain uses TRBV12-3 or TRBV12-4 with TRBJ2-3, with D possibly TRBD1 on 5 matching bases. The V end was cut by 10 bases, the J end by 2 bases, with 10 bases between. The CDR3 has 12 amino acids. CDR3 nucleotides: TGTGCCAATCAGGGTAACACAGATACGCAGTATTTT. Protein: CANQGNTDTQYF.

This clonotype was observed a handful of times. V is TRBV24-1 and J is TRBJ1-5; possible D gene TRBD1, 6 bases. V was cut by 0 bases and J by 2 bases, with 19 bases left in between. The CDR3 is 19 amino acids. CDR1 KGHDR and CDR2 SFDVKD come from the germline V gene. The CDR3 spells CATSDLGQGLGAGNQPQHF. The CDR3 DNA reads as TGTGCCACCAGTGATTTGGGTCAGGGATTGGGGGCCGGCAATCAGCCCCAGCATTTT.

In its sample, this clonotype was seen a few times. This chain uses TRBV6-6 with TRBJ1-5, with D uncertain. CDR1 is MNHNY, CDR2 SVGAGI, per germline (reference sequence). The CDR3 extends over 15 amino acids. Trimming took 2 bases from V and 0 from J, leaving 8 bases between them. In DNA form, the CDR3 reads TGTGCCAGCAGTTACGACCGGTATAGCAATCAGCCCCAGCATTTT. As protein: CASSYDRYSNQPQHF.

This clonotype was detected ten times or more. J is TRBJ2-2 and V is TRBV5-1, with D possibly matching TRBD1 (6 bases). Per germline, CDR1 SGHRS and CDR2 YFSETQ. The length of the CDR3 is 13 residues. The V gene lost 5 bases and the J gene lost 4 bases, with 9 bases spanning the gap. CDR3 bases: TGCGCCAGCAGACAGGGCTCCACCGGGGAGCTGTTTTTT. Translated, it gives CASRQGSTGELFF.

The chain has TRBV12-3 or TRBV12-4 and TRBJ1-1, with 9 bases identical to TRBD1. This CDR3 has 17 amino acids. Trimming took 4 bases from V and 0 from J; bases not matched to a gene: 9. The CDR3 reads CASSSATGGSMNTEAFF. The DNA for the CDR3 is TGTGCCAGCAGTTCCGCTACAGGGGGCAGTATGAACACTGAAGCTTTCTTT.

In this sample, this clonotype turned up a few times. The chain recombines TRBV7-9 with TRBJ2-1; D is unresolved. Between the trimmed V and J ends, which lost 11 bases and 5 bases, there was a span of 10 bases. Germline lookup yields CDR1 SEHNR and CDR2 FQNEAQ (reference sequence). CDR3 length: 11 amino acids. The CDR3 DNA reads as TGTGCCTTGGAAGTAAACAATGAGCAGTTCTTC. Encoded protein: CALEVNNEQFF.

In this sample, this clonotype turned up a few times. The chain employs TRBV5-1 and TRBJ2-3; a weak D match, TRBD2 (6 bases). The V gene's germline CDR1 is SGHRS and CDR2 YFSETQ. CDR3 size: 16 residues. Trimming took 4 bases from V and 0 from J, leaving 15 bases between them. CDR3 loop: CASSPWRGRSTDTQYF. The CDR3 DNA sequence: TGCGCCAGCAGCCCCTGGCGGGGACGGAGCACAGATACGCAGTATTTT.

This clonotype was counted ten times or more. This chain connects TRBV27 to TRBJ2-1; D unclear. V was clipped by 0 bases and J by 9 bases, with 6 bases between them. The CDR3 is 12 amino acids. From germline, CDR1 is MNHEY and CDR2 SMNVEV (reference sequence). CDR3 coding DNA: TGTGCCAGCAGTTTATCGAGGAGTGAGCAGTTCTTC. It yields the protein CASSLSRSEQFF.